Each of the 32 T cell receptor beta chains below was sequenced from the same sample in a study of blood T cell repertoires in COVID-19. Sequenced by immunoSEQ multiplex PCR; TCRdb stores in-frame clones only, minus some. Among approximately 200,000 clones listed, approximately 92% were seen once. Sequencing used PBMCs or T cells enriched from blood (not recorded which). These receptor sequences come from a woman aged 18-29 years in a cohort exposed to, infected with or recovered from COVID-19 (not recorded which).

This chain links TRBV5-4 with TRBJ2-1; possible D gene TRBD2, 6 bases. This CDR3 is built from 15 residues. V dropped 5 bases and J dropped 4 bases, with 16 bases sitting between them. CDR1 and CDR2 (germline): SGHNT, YYREEE (reference sequence). The CDR3 here is CASRSGAGPYNEQFF. The CDR3, as DNA: TGTGCCAGCAGGTCGGGCGCGGGGCCTTACAATGAGCAGTTCTTC.

This clone has a single count. One junction end does not reproduce the germline sequence, and a read error may be involved. This rearrangement joins TRBV7-3 to TRBJ1-2; D may be TRBD1 (6 bases). Germline CDR1 reads SGHTA; CDR2 reads FQGTGA. This CDR3 is 11 amino acids long. CDR3 in DNA: TGTGCCAGCAGCGGTTCGACAGGCCAATACTTC. Its protein is CASSGSTGQYF.

The V gene is TRBV3-1 (or the pseudogene TRBV3-2), the J gene TRBJ2-3; no firm D call. The CDR3 extends over 14 amino acids. Per the germline V gene, CDR1 is LGHDT and CDR2 is YNNKEL (reference sequence). The ends were cut back, 0 bases at V and 5 bases at J, with 9 bases in the middle. The CDR3, as DNA: TGTGCCAGCAGCCAAGATCTCGAGGAAGATACGCAGTATTTT. Residues: CASSQDLEEDTQYF.

The chain couples TRBV3-1 (or the pseudogene TRBV3-2) to TRBJ1-5; D is possibly TRBD1 (5 bases). The CDR3 totals 13 residues. Germline V gene data show CDR1 as LGHDT and CDR2 as YNNKEL (reference sequence). V dropped 4 bases and J dropped 4 bases, with 8 bases sitting between them. CDR3 nucleotides: TGTGCCAGCAGCCGACAGACAAATCAGCCCCAGCATTTT. It yields the protein CASSRQTNQPQHF.

The CDR3 loop is CASSLGIRAKAGGEQFF. In DNA form, the CDR3 reads TGTGCCAGCAGCTTAGGTATACGGGCGAAAGCAGGAGGTGAGCAGTTCTTC. The chain is built from TRBV7-6 and TRBJ2-1; D possibly corresponds to TRBD2 (5 bases). Germline-derived CDR1 and CDR2 are SGHVS and FNYEAQ. This CDR3 spans 17 amino acids. V shed 1 base and J shed 9 bases, with 22 bases lying between them.

The J gene is TRBJ2-3, the V gene TRBV5-1, with 8 bases identical to TRBD2. This CDR3 is 14 amino acids long. Trimming took 5 bases from V and 2 from J; bases not matched to a gene: 4. In germline, CDR1 is SGHRS, CDR2 YFSETQ. This CDR3 is CASRVGGATDTQYF. CDR3 DNA: TGCGCCAGCAGGGTCGGGGGGGCCACAGATACGCAGTATTTT.

This chain joins TRBV3-1 (or the pseudogene TRBV3-2) and TRBJ2-7, with D possibly being TRBD1 (5 bases). V gave up 5 bases and J gave up 0 bases, with 14 bases separating them. The CDR3 length is 15 residues. In germline, CDR1 is LGHDT, CDR2 YNNKEL (reference sequence). As DNA, the CDR3 is TGTGCCAGCAGCAATGGGGCAGGGTCCTCCTACGAGCAGTACTTC. Encoded protein: CASSNGAGSSYEQYF.

This chain joins TRBV18 and TRBJ2-3; 12 bases map to TRBD2. Germline CDR1 reads KGHSH; CDR2 reads LQKENI. The CDR3 contains 15 residues. Unmatched junction bases numbered 6, after V lost 5 bases and J lost 6 bases. The CDR3 region has the DNA TGTGCCAGCTCAGCTCTAGCGGGGGGGCCGGATACGCAGTATTTT. It specifies CASSALAGGPDTQYF. The full variable domain, in which reference TRBV18 and TRBJ2-3 provide the parts outside the CDR3, is NAGVMQNPRHLVRRRGQEARLRCSPMKGHSHVYWYRQLPEEGLKFMVYLQKENIIDESGMPKERFSAEFPKEGPSILRIQQVVRGDSAAYFCASSALAGGPDTQYFGPGTRLTVL.

The J gene is TRBJ1-5, the V gene TRBV5-1, with D uncertain. Germline-derived CDR1 and CDR2 are SGHRS and YFSETQ. CDR3 size: 13 residues. V lost 0 bases and J 3 bases, leaving 4 bases between the germline ends. Written as DNA, the CDR3 is TGCGCCAGCAGCTTGGGGCTCAATCAGCCCCAGCATTTT. Protein: CASSLGLNQPQHF.

The chain links TRBV7-6 to TRBJ2-2; maybe TRBD1 (7 bases). Germline lookup yields CDR1 SGHVS and CDR2 FNYEAQ. The CDR3 contains 20 residues. Trimming took off 2 bases at V and 4 bases at J, with 26 bases between the two ends. This CDR3 reads CASSLIYRGERTGSTGELFF. CDR3 sequence (DNA): TGTGCCAGCAGCTTAATTTATCGCGGGGAAAGGACAGGAAGCACCGGGGAGCTGTTTTTT.

This clone has only one observation. This chain links TRBV4-1 with TRBJ2-2; no clear D. The CDR3 runs 17 residues. The germline CDR1 and CDR2 sequences are MGHRA and YSYEKL. The V end lost 0 bases, the J end lost 1 base, and 12 bases lay between the germline ends. CDR3 sequence reads: CASSQDSSPGNTGELFF. As DNA, the CDR3 is TGCGCCAGCAGCCAAGATTCGTCCCCAGGGAACACCGGGGAGCTGTTTTTT.

Of note for this clone: A read error may be the cause here, since a much bigger clone is one base away. The chain has TRBV11-1 and TRBJ1-1; no definite D call. Trimming cost V 1 base and J 3 bases, with 6 bases left between them. CDR1 SGHAT and CDR2 FQDESV come from the germline V gene (reference sequence). The CDR3 runs to 13 residues. DNA for the CDR3: TGTGCCAGCAGCTTAGGGAGGCACACTGAAGCTTTCTTT. Amino acid sequence: CASSLGRHTEAFF.

The genes are TRBV7-9 and TRBJ2-7; 7 bases match TRBD1. J was trimmed by 3 bases and V by 2 bases; bases with no gene match: 10. CDR3 length equals 16 residues. Germline values: CDR1 SEHNR, CDR2 FQNEAQ (reference sequence). CDR3 nucleotide sequence: TGTGCCAGCAGCTTAAGCGTGGGACAGTTAGACTACGAGCAGTACTTC. Protein sequence: CASSLSVGQLDYEQYF.

The J gene is TRBJ1-4, the V gene TRBV2; 10 nucleotides match TRBD1. The CDR3 has 15 residues. Germline values: CDR1 SNHLY, CDR2 FYNNEI. The trim removed 3 bases at V and 6 bases at J, leaving 4 bases unmatched. The CDR3 protein is CASSDLGQGYEKLFF. CDR3 nucleotides: TGTGCCAGCAGTGACCTGGGACAGGGGTATGAAAAACTGTTTTTT. The whole variable domain, remainder taken from reference TRBV2 and TRBJ1-4, is EPEVTQTPSHQVTQMGQEVILRCVPISNHLYFYWYRQILGQKVEFLVSFYNNEISEKSEIFDDQFSVERPDGSNFTLKIRSTKLEDSAMYFCASSDLGQGYEKLFFGSGTQLSVL.

The chain couples TRBV10-3 to TRBJ1-3; no clear D gene. Trimming shortened V by 7 bases and J by 4 bases, and 14 bases separated the two germline ends. CDR1 and CDR2 from the germline V gene are ENHRY and SYGVKD. The CDR3 is 14 amino acids. The CDR3 coding sequence is TGTGCCATCAAGCGGGAGGGTGAAGGAAACACCATATATTTT. Protein sequence: CAIKREGEGNTIYF.

This chain uses TRBV2 with TRBJ1-1; D gene unclear. The CDR3 spans 14 residues. V lost 7 bases and J lost 4, with 16 bases in between. Germline V gives CDR1 SNHLY, CDR2 FYNNEI. CDR3 protein: CASKPGGETTEAFF. The DNA for the CDR3 is TGTGCCAGCAAACCGGGCGGGGAAACCACTGAAGCTTTCTTT. Full variable domain (missing parts from reference TRBV2 and TRBJ1-1): EPEVTQTPSHQVTQMGQEVILRCVPISNHLYFYWYRQILGQKVEFLVSFYNNEISEKSEIFDDQFSVERPDGSNFTLKIRSTKLEDSAMYFCASKPGGETTEAFFGQGTRLTVV.

V and J are TRBV6-5 and TRBJ2-7; D is possibly TRBD1 (6 bases). CDR1 MNHEY and CDR2 SVGAGI come from the germline V gene. The CDR3 is 14 amino acids. With 3 bases removed from V and 6 bases from J, the gap between germline ends came to 15 bases. CDR3 amino acids: CASSYAITGIEQYF. CDR3 in DNA: TGTGCCAGCAGTTATGCTATAACAGGGATCGAGCAGTACTTC.

The chain uses TRBV11-3 and TRBJ1-1; a weak D match, TRBD1 (5 bases). The CDR3 runs to 16 residues. Germline assignment: CDR1 SGHNT and CDR2 YENEEA. V was shortened by 1 base and J by 4 bases, with 16 bases between the two germline ends. In DNA form, the CDR3 reads TGTGCCAGCAGCTTAGTGGGAGGCAGGGTAGGCACTGAAGCTTTCTTT. This codes for CASSLVGGRVGTEAFF.

Notes on this clone: The sample has other DNA sequences that encode this CDR3 too. This chain uses TRBV4-1 with TRBJ1-2, with 8 positions matching TRBD1. CDR3 length: 16 amino acids. The junction had 7 bases not matched to a gene; V was cut back by 0 bases and J by 4 bases. The germline gives CDR1 MGHRA, CDR2 YSYEKL. CDR3 coding DNA: TGCGCCAGCAGCCAAGATCCGGGGACAGGTCGCTATGGCTACACCTTC. Translating it yields CASSQDPGTGRYGYTF.

The chain employs TRBV28 and TRBJ1-6; 7 bases are a match to TRBD1. Germline lookup yields CDR1 MDHEN and CDR2 SYDVKM. Germline trimming cut 4 bases from V and 9 bases from J; bases unmatched to any gene: 12. This CDR3 has 16 residues. In DNA form, the CDR3 reads TGTGCCAGCAGTTCCCCAGGGGGTTCTACCTCTTCACCCCTCCACTTT. Translation gives CASSSPGGSTSSPLHF.

This clone was detected once. This chain links TRBV23-1 with TRBJ1-6, with D possibly matching TRBD1 (5 bases). TRBV23-1 is an ORF for which the function is uncertain. V lost 4 bases to trimming and J lost 10 bases, with 14 bases between them. This CDR3 region has 14 residues. This CDR3 is CASSRKRGGSPLHF. DNA for the CDR3: TGCGCCAGCAGTCGAAAGAGGGGAGGCTCACCCCTCCACTTT.

This rearrangement joins TRBV5-5 to TRBJ2-5, with D perhaps matching TRBD2 (5 bases). Germline V gene sequence: CDR1 SGHKS, CDR2 YYEKEE (reference sequence). The ends were cut back, 6 bases at V and 2 bases at J, with 23 bases in the middle. The CDR3 has 17 amino acids. The CDR3 is CASNVHPHGWTQETQYF. DNA of the CDR3: TGTGCCAGCAACGTCCACCCACACGGGTGGACTCAAGAGACCCAGTACTTC.

This clone was detected only a few times. The J gene is TRBJ2-1, the V gene TRBV7-6; TRBD2 matches at 11 bases. The CDR3 extends over 15 amino acids. Losses at the gene ends were 5 bases for V and 4 bases for J; bases not matched to a gene: 4. Germline values: CDR1 SGHVS, CDR2 FNYEAQ. For the CDR3, the DNA is TGTGCCAGCAGCCCGGGACTAGCGGTTTACAATGAGCAGTTCTTC. Protein product: CASSPGLAVYNEQFF.

The chain recombines TRBV7-3 with TRBJ1-1; 9 nucleotides agree with TRBD1. The CDR3 sequence is 14 residues long. J was trimmed by 5 bases and V by 5 bases; bases with no gene match: 6. The germline CDR1 and CDR2 sequences are SGHTA and FQGTGA. For the CDR3, the DNA is TGTGCCAGCAGCCCCACAGGGGGCGAAACTGAAGCTTTCTTT. Amino acid sequence: CASSPTGGETEAFF. The variable domain in full, completed from reference TRBV7-3 and TRBJ1-1, reads GAGVSQTPSNKVTEKGKYVELRCDPISGHTALYWYRQSLGQGPEFLIYFQGTGAADDSGLPNDRFFAVRPEGSVSTLKIQRTERGDSAVYLCASSPTGGETEAFFGQGTRLTVV.

The genes are TRBV11-3 and TRBJ1-1, with D possibly matching TRBD1 (5 bases). The CDR3 totals 14 residues. Germline V gene data show CDR1 as SGHNT and CDR2 as YENEEA. V shed 3 bases and J shed 3 bases, with 11 bases lying between them. This CDR3 is CASSFDSLDTEAFF. CDR3 nucleotides: TGTGCCAGCAGCTTCGACAGCCTTGACACTGAAGCTTTCTTT.

DNA for the CDR3: TGTGCCAGCAGCTTAATCCAGGGAATGGACTATGGCTACACCTTC. Translation gives CASSLIQGMDYGYTF. The chain links TRBV7-9 to TRBJ1-2, with D possibly matching TRBD1 (5 bases). CDR1 is SEHNR, CDR2 FQNEAQ, per germline (reference sequence). The CDR3 length is 15 residues. Trimming pared 2 bases from V and 3 bases from J, leaving 13 bases between.

V is TRBV7-9 and J is TRBJ2-7, with TRBD1 as a possible D gene (6 bases). The CDR3 has 14 amino acids. Germline assignment: CDR1 SEHNR and CDR2 FQNEAQ (reference sequence). Trimming stripped 3 bases from V and 3 bases from J, with 12 bases between. CDR3 residues: CASSLKGTNYEQYF. Written as DNA, the CDR3 is TGTGCCAGCAGCTTGAAAGGGACAAACTACGAGCAGTACTTC.

J is TRBJ2-7 and V is TRBV5-1, with 7 bases that match TRBD1. The germline gives CDR1 SGHRS, CDR2 YFSETQ. The CDR3 is made up of 13 amino acids. The V segment lost 4 bases and the J segment 3 bases; nucleotides outside the gene matches: 4. This CDR3 is CASSTRQGYEQYF. The DNA of the CDR3 is TGCGCCAGCAGCACTCGACAGGGCTACGAGCAGTACTTC.

The V call is TRBV11-3, the J call TRBJ2-7; possibly TRBD1 for D (6 bases). CDR3 size: 15 residues. The germline V gene has CDR1 SGHNT and CDR2 YENEEA. V was cut by 6 bases and J by 2 bases, with 17 bases left in between. CDR3 bases: TGTGCCAGCAGTTCCTGGACGGGACAAACCTACGAGCAGTACTTC. This encodes CASSSWTGQTYEQYF.

The rearrangement links TRBV19 to TRBJ2-3, with TRBD1 identical over 8 bases. With V trimmed by 10 bases and J by 5 bases, 8 bases remained unmatched. CDR1 is LNHDA and CDR2 is SQIVND in the germline V gene (reference sequence). This CDR3 region has 13 residues. The CDR3 coding sequence is TGTGCCACCAAGACAGGGGCGGTAGATACGCAGTATTTT. Translated: CATKTGAVDTQYF.

The V call is TRBV4-2, the J call TRBJ2-2; 9 positions agree with TRBD2. The CDR3 spans 18 residues. Germline CDR1 reads LGHNA; CDR2 reads YNFKEQ. Trimming took 0 bases from V and 6 from J; bases not matched to a gene: 11. The CDR3 loop reads CASSQEPRGGQVAGELFF. The CDR3 DNA is TGTGCCAGCAGCCAAGAACCGCGGGGGGGCCAGGTAGCCGGGGAGCTGTTTTTT.

The chain is built from TRBV28 and TRBJ2-7; D is perhaps TRBD2 (6 bases). The CDR3 runs 15 residues. Deletions cut 5 bases from V and 1 base from J, with 15 bases between. Germline-derived CDR1 and CDR2 are MDHEN and SYDVKM. The CDR3 protein is CASSRDSGVSYEQYF. The CDR3 nucleotides are TGTGCCAGCAGTCGGGACTCCGGGGTGTCCTACGAGCAGTACTTC.